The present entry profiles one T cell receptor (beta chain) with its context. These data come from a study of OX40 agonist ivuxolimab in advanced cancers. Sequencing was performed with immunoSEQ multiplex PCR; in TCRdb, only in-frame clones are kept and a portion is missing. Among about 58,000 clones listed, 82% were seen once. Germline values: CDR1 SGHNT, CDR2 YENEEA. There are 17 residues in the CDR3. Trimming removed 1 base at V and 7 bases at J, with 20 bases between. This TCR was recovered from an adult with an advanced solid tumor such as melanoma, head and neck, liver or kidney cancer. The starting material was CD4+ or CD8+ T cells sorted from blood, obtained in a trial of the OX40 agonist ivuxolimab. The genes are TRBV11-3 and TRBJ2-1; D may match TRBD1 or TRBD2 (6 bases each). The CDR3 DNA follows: TGTGCCAGCAGCTTAGCCTCCACTAGGGGGGTAAAAAATGAGCAGTTCTTC. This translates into CASSLASTRGVKNEQFF.